These 29 T cell receptor beta chains were sequenced from one sample in a study of early T cells in non-severe SARS-CoV-2 infection. A single record per CDR3 protein comes from TCRdb applying MiXCR to the 5' RACE reads. There are more than 50,000 distinct CDR3 sequences in the sample; roughly 12% occur only once, and around 4.5% lies in the top ten. The sample taken for sequencing was whole blood. The receptors here all came from an adult who was a healthcare worker with PCR-confirmed SARS-CoV-2 infection or an uninfected control (not recorded which).

This clonotype turned up a few times. The rearrangement joins TRBV15 to TRBJ2-7; 10 bases line up with TRBD1. The CDR3 runs to 15 residues. V was clipped by 4 bases and J by 3 bases; unmatched bases: 6. The germline V gene has CDR1 LNHNV and CDR2 YYDKDF (reference sequence). CDR3 sequence reads: CATSKRTGGSYEQYF. The CDR3 DNA follows: TGTGCCACCAGCAAAAGGACAGGGGGTAGCTACGAGCAGTACTTC.

This clonotype turned up a few times. This chain uses TRBV19 with TRBJ1-5; D is unresolved. Germline V lookup: CDR1 LNHDA, CDR2 SQIVND (reference sequence). V lost 5 bases and J lost 0, with 11 bases in between. The CDR3 covers 15 residues. The CDR3 DNA reads as TGTGCCAGTAGTTATAGGCAGGATAGCAATCAGCCCCAGCATTTT. Protein product: CASSYRQDSNQPQHF.

V is TRBV11-2 and J is TRBJ2-2, with 9 bases identical to TRBD2. Germline loops: CDR1 SGHAT, CDR2 FQNNGV. CDR3 length equals 15 residues. Trimming at V came to 5 bases and at J to 3 bases, leaving 4 bases not matched to a gene. CDR3 nucleotides: TGTGCCAGCAGCCCAAGACTAGCGGACACCGGGGAGCTGTTTTTT. It codes for CASSPRLADTGELFF.

This clonotype was seen a handful of times. The chain links TRBV9 to TRBJ2-7; perhaps TRBD2 as D (5 bases). The CDR3 extends over 14 amino acids. Germline V CDR1 and CDR2: SGDLS, YYNGEE. V shed 4 bases and J shed 3 bases, with 14 bases lying between them. The CDR3 reads CASSPGSLGYEQYF. CDR3 nucleotides: TGTGCCAGCAGCCCGGGAAGTCTGGGCTACGAGCAGTACTTC.

This chain connects TRBV7-9 to TRBJ1-3; D remains ambiguous. Germline CDR1 SEHNR, CDR2 FQNEAQ (reference sequence). The CDR3 consists of 14 residues. V lost 0 bases and J 8 bases, leaving 11 bases between the germline ends. CDR3 coding DNA: TGTGCCAGCAGCTTAGCGCTAACAGTTGACACCATATATTTT. Its protein product is CASSLALTVDTIYF.

V gene TRBV7-2 combines with J gene TRBJ2-3; 7 nucleotides line up with TRBD2. V gave up 6 bases and J gave up 0 bases; unmatched junction bases: 6. The CDR3 extends over 15 amino acids. CDR1 is SGHTA and CDR2 is FQGNSA in the germline V gene. CDR3 DNA: TGTGCCAGCAGTCGGGACTACCTTAGCACAGATACGCAGTATTTT. It encodes CASSRDYLSTDTQYF.

There are many counts of this clonotype. The chain combines TRBV28 with TRBJ2-3, with a possible D match to TRBD1 (5 bases). V lost 3 bases and J lost 2, with 12 bases in between. The CDR3 has 15 residues. Germline CDR1 is MDHEN and CDR2 is SYDVKM. This CDR3 is CASSLGQGYTDTQYF. CDR3 DNA sequence: TGTGCCAGCAGTTTGGGCCAGGGATACACAGATACGCAGTATTTT.

V usage is TRBV11-1 and J usage is TRBJ2-1; possible D gene TRBD2, 6 bases. Germline values: CDR1 SGHAT, CDR2 FQDESV (reference sequence). This CDR3 contains 15 residues. V lost 1 base and J 6 bases, leaving 13 bases between the germline ends. The CDR3 is CASSLDPAGLNEQFF. CDR3 bases: TGTGCCAGCAGCTTAGATCCAGCGGGCCTCAATGAGCAGTTCTTC.

The chain is built from TRBV6-5 and TRBJ2-3; TRBD2 agrees at 9 bases. V lost 0 bases, J lost 6 bases, and 4 bases stayed unmatched. The CDR3 is 15 amino acids. Germline assignment: CDR1 MNHEY and CDR2 SVGAGI. CDR3 bases: TGTGCCAGCAGTTACTCAGGTAGCGGGAGTGATACGCAGTATTTT. As protein: CASSYSGSGSDTQYF.

This clonotype was seen a handful of times. The CDR3 is CATIRGTYQETQYF. The CDR3 coding sequence is TGTGCCACCATCAGGGGGACGTACCAAGAGACCCAGTACTTC. This chain joins TRBV24-1 and TRBJ2-5; 7 bases match TRBD1. V gave up 8 bases and J gave up 0 bases; unmatched junction bases: 5. CDR3 length: 14 amino acids. CDR1 and CDR2 (germline): KGHDR, SFDVKD.

The chain has TRBV11-2 and TRBJ2-1; TRBD2 aligns across 9 bases. Germline values: CDR1 SGHAT, CDR2 FQNNGV. The CDR3 length is 16 residues. After removal of 0 bases from V and 0 bases from J, the junction contained 0 bases not matched to a gene. CDR3 coding DNA: TGTGCCAGCAGCTTAGATAGCGGGAGCTCCTACAATGAGCAGTTCTTC. It encodes CASSLDSGSSYNEQFF.

The V and J genes are TRBV18 and TRBJ2-7, with 8 bases identical to TRBD2. The trim removed 3 bases at V and 4 bases at J, leaving 8 bases unmatched. CDR1 KGHSH and CDR2 LQKENI come from the germline V gene. The CDR3 loop spans 15 amino acids. CDR3 region: CASSPETGGPYEQYF. CDR3 DNA sequence: TGTGCCAGCTCACCGGAGACGGGGGGGCCTTACGAGCAGTACTTC.

This clonotype rates as medium-sized. The rearrangement joins TRBV7-2 to TRBJ2-1, with 10 bases matching TRBD2. Trimming took 5 bases from V and 7 from J; bases not matched to a gene: 8. The CDR3 runs to 15 residues. Germline-derived CDR1 and CDR2 are SGHTA and FQGNSA. In DNA, the CDR3 is TGTGCCAGCAGCGCCCGGACTAGCGGTAATAATGAGCAGTTCTTC. Translating it yields CASSARTSGNNEQFF.

This clonotype was recorded a few times. The chain uses TRBV11-1 and TRBJ2-2; 9 positions match TRBD1. The CDR3 runs 17 residues. V lost 5 bases, J lost 1 base, and 8 bases stayed unmatched. Germline V gene lookup returns CDR1 SGHAT and CDR2 FQDESV (reference sequence). CDR3 DNA: TGTGCCAGCAGCCCGGGATCGGGACAGGGGAACACCGGGGAGCTGTTTTTT. Its protein is CASSPGSGQGNTGELFF. The whole variable domain, remainder taken from reference TRBV11-1 and TRBJ2-2, is EAEVAQSPRYKITEKSQAVAFWCDPISGHATLYWYRQILGQGPELLVQFQDESVVDDSQLPKDRFSAERLKGVDSTLKIQPAELGDSAMYLCASSPGSGQGNTGELFFGEGSRLTVL.

In this sample, this clonotype turned up many times. The chain couples TRBV7-9 to TRBJ2-4; TRBD1 matches 7 bases. Germline CDR1 SEHNR, CDR2 FQNEAQ (reference sequence). V lost 5 bases and J lost 8; bases outside the gene matches: 3. The CDR3 runs 12 residues. CDR3 loop: CASSPDRDIQYF. CDR3 bases: TGTGCCAGCAGCCCCGACAGGGACATTCAGTACTTC.

Turning to this clonotype: One junction end does not reproduce the germline sequence, and a read error may be involved. This chain joins TRBV10-2 and TRBJ2-1; 8 bases are shared with TRBD2. The CDR3 is 13 residues long. The germline CDR1 and CDR2 sequences are WSHSY and SAAADI. The DNA of the CDR3 is TGCGCCAGCAGTGAAAGACTAGCGTACGAGCAGCTCTTC. Protein sequence: CASSERLAYEQLF.

This clonotype was picked up a small number of times. The gene calls are TRBV6-1 and TRBJ2-7, with TRBD2 matching 10 bases. Looked up from germline, CDR1 is MNHNS and CDR2 is SASEGT. The J segment lost 2 bases and the V segment lost 9 bases, leaving 4 bases of the junction unmatched. The CDR3 runs 13 residues. The CDR3 spells CASQREGTYEQYF. In DNA, the CDR3 is TGTGCCAGTCAGCGGGAGGGTACCTACGAGCAGTACTTC.

The chain recombines TRBV5-1 with TRBJ2-5; TRBD2 agrees at 9 bases. The germline V gene encodes CDR1 SGHRS and CDR2 YFSETQ. V was pared by 3 bases and J by 4 bases, with 7 bases of the junction left unmatched. This CDR3 region has 15 residues. CDR3 nucleotides: TGCGCCAGCAGCTACATAGCGGGGGTGGGAGAGACCCAGTACTTC. It encodes CASSYIAGVGETQYF.

This clonotype has ten or more counts. The chain carries TRBV29-1 and TRBJ1-1; 7 bases align to TRBD1. This CDR3 has 15 residues. CDR1 is SQVTM, CDR2 ANQGSEA, per germline. The trim removed 3 bases at V and 3 bases at J, leaving 10 bases unmatched. The CDR3 nucleotides read TGCAGCGTTGATTTAAGGGGGCGAAGGGACACTGAAGCTTTCTTT. Its translation: CSVDLRGRRDTEAFF.

This clonotype was seen repeatedly, ten times or more. V gene TRBV7-9 combines with J gene TRBJ1-4, with D unclear. The CDR3 spans 13 residues. The germline gives CDR1 SEHNR, CDR2 FQNEAQ (reference sequence). Trimming removed 0 bases from V and 7 bases from J, with 6 bases in between. The CDR3 bases are TGTGCCAGCAGCTTAGCAGGATTTGAAAAACTGTTTTTT. This codes for CASSLAGFEKLFF.

The chain employs TRBV12-3 or TRBV12-4 and TRBJ1-1; tentative D call: TRBD1 (6 bases). CDR3 length: 12 amino acids. V lost 6 bases and J 9 bases, leaving 14 bases between the germline ends. The CDR3 coding sequence is TGTGCCAGCAGCCAGGACAGTCTAAAAGCTTTCTTT. It encodes CASSQDSLKAFF.

The rearrangement links TRBV7-8 to TRBJ2-1, with D unresolved. Germline V gene lookup returns CDR1 SGHVS and CDR2 FQNEAQ. The ends were cut back, 4 bases at V and 5 bases at J, with 18 bases in the middle. CDR3 length: 16 amino acids. CDR3 sequence (DNA): TGTGCCAGCAGCTATATAGACTCCACTCTGAACAATGAGCAGTTCTTC. It encodes CASSYIDSTLNNEQFF.

Ten or more counts support this clonotype. The rearrangement joins TRBV7-2 to TRBJ1-2; no firm D call. This CDR3 is 15 amino acids long. Trimming stripped 1 base from V and 0 bases from J, with 9 bases between. Germline-derived CDR1 and CDR2 are SGHTA and FQGNSA. The CDR3 nucleotides read TGTGCCAGCAGCTTAGGTCCGGACTCTAACTATGGCTACACCTTC. This translates into CASSLGPDSNYGYTF.

This clonotype has only a few counts. This rearrangement joins TRBV28 to TRBJ2-3; possibly TRBD1 or TRBD2 for D (6 bases each). Germline V lookup: CDR1 MDHEN, CDR2 SYDVKM. V lost 8 bases and J lost 2, with 20 bases in between. This CDR3 contains 16 residues. The CDR3 is CASLRWGAIATDTQYF. CDR3 sequence (DNA): TGTGCCAGCCTAAGGTGGGGGGCGATAGCCACAGATACGCAGTATTTT.

This chain uses TRBV18 with TRBJ1-5; no clear D. Per germline, CDR1 KGHSH and CDR2 LQKENI. Trimming stripped 2 bases from V and 5 bases from J, with 7 bases between. The CDR3 length is 13 residues. CDR3 region: CASSPGEDQPQHF. CDR3 bases: TGTGCCAGCTCACCAGGGGAGGATCAGCCCCAGCATTTT.

This clonotype was detected a few times. The V gene is TRBV5-1, the J gene TRBJ2-3; D might be TRBD2 (6 bases). Germline lookup yields CDR1 SGHRS and CDR2 YFSETQ. V gave up 0 bases and J gave up 3 bases, with 17 bases separating them. The CDR3 length is 17 residues. CDR3 loop: CASSLAPRDLNTDTQYF. The CDR3 DNA reads as TGCGCCAGCAGCTTGGCTCCGCGGGACCTGAATACAGATACGCAGTATTTT.

This clonotype has a count of ten or more. The V and J genes are TRBV5-1 and TRBJ2-7; 7 bases fit TRBD1. CDR3 length: 15 residues. Germline assignment: CDR1 SGHRS and CDR2 YFSETQ. V lost 4 bases and J lost 2; bases outside the gene matches: 9. This chain's CDR3 is CASSASGTDPYEQYF. CDR3 nucleotide sequence: TGCGCCAGCAGCGCCTCCGGGACAGACCCCTACGAGCAGTACTTC.

In this sample, this clonotype turned up a few times. V is TRBV3-1 and J is TRBJ2-7; 7 bases match TRBD2. J lost 7 bases, V lost 3 bases, and 6 bases had no gene match. The CDR3 totals 13 residues. Germline values: CDR1 LGHDT, CDR2 YNNKEL (reference sequence). The CDR3 bases are TGTGCCAGCAGCCAGAGGGAGGGAAATGAGCAGTACTTC. Protein product: CASSQREGNEQYF.

The J gene is TRBJ2-5, the V gene TRBV20-1; D not certain. In germline, CDR1 is DFQATT, CDR2 SNEGSKA (reference sequence). Deletions cut 0 bases from V and 4 bases from J, with 9 bases between. This CDR3 spans 13 amino acids. In DNA form, the CDR3 reads TGCAGTGCTAGAGATCGGCTAGTAGAGACCCAGTACTTC. It is translated as CSARDRLVETQYF.